This TCR beta chain was documented in a study of blood T cell repertoires in COVID-19. Study overall: Collection of acute and convalescent COVID-19 samples took place in the United States, Italy and Spain. From T cells, B-cell-depleted T cells, or PBMCs came the material, which was cDNA or gDNA.

V lost 2 bases, J lost 5 bases, and 0 bases stayed unmatched. This CDR3 contains 13 residues. Germline V gene sequence: CDR1 KGHSH, CDR2 LQKENI. Authors' methods: From reference gene primer amplification, estimates of nucleated cell counts were derived. Sequenced by immunoSEQ multiplex PCR; TCRdb stores in-frame clones only, minus some. The DNA gave D and trimming, while V, J and clone size come from that table. The data hold some 80,000 clones, with roughly 78% observed a single time. The chain carries TRBV18 and TRBJ1-5; 7 nucleotides align to TRBD1. This clonotype originated in a human donor in a cohort sampled during active COVID-19. Sequences were obtained from peripheral blood. CDR3 sequence: CASSPDRDQPQHF. The CDR3 region has the DNA TGTGCCAGCTCACCAGACAGGGATCAGCCCCAGCATTTT.